This T cell receptor beta chain is drawn from a study of T cell responses to AZD1222 COVID-19 vaccine. The CDR3 runs 16 residues. Trimming removed 0 bases from V and 0 bases from J, with 13 bases in between. In germline, CDR1 is SGHRS, CDR2 YFSETQ. Clones were sequenced by immunoSEQ multiplex PCR, and TCRdb holds only the in-frame ones, with some missing. This table holds under 200,000 clones, around 94% found once. Remarks on this clone: What it recognizes is unknown.

General observations from the study: Among spike-specific TCRs, nearly half reportedly target unmutated variant regions. Vaccination with two AZD1222 doses was followed by a rise in Spike-specific TCR breadth and depth. In a largely white British group with more females than males, clonal diversity was possibly underestimated. Baseline serostatus was positive in only 5 to 7 AZD1222 recipients.

The source material was peripheral blood, sampled 28 days after the second dose of the MenACWY control vaccine. The clonotype was recovered from an adult who received the MenACWY meningococcal vaccine as a control. J is TRBJ2-7 and V is TRBV5-1, with a weak D call TRBD2 (6 bases). The DNA of the CDR3 is TGCGCCAGCAGCTTGGGGCAGGGAGGCTTCTCCTACGAGCAGTACTTC. Its translation is CASSLGQGGFSYEQYF.